The TCR delta chain described here comes from a study of gamma delta lymphoproliferative disorders and STAT genes. Background on the study: The LymphoTrack Dx TCRG Assay amplified gamma chains from at least 50 ng of genomic DNA. For the delta chain, EuroClonality-NGS standard procedure was applied.

TCRdb reprocessed the multiplex PCR reads using CATT. The sample contains some 1,700 delta-chain clones, approximately 2.5% of which appear only once. Germline values: CDR1 TSWWSYY, CDR2 QGS. This CDR3 has 19 amino acids. V lost 4 bases to trimming and J lost 5 bases, with 29 bases between them. The receptor sequences were amplified from genomic DNA of peripheral blood mononuclear cells. This clone was seen more than once but under ten times. Its specificity is not known. A read error may explain this, as a much larger clone is one base away. The identical CDR3 is also encoded by other nucleotide sequences in the sample. Study-wide results and limits: Leukemic cells skewed toward terminal effectors, unlike likely varied control T cells. Patient gamma repertoires clustered apart from healthy controls; delta did not.

The sample comprised blood. This chain connects TRDV1 to TRDJ1; D assignment may be TRDD2 or TRDD3 (6 bases each). The TCR comes from a human donor in good health. CDR3: CALGVHPSSYLGITDKLIF. The CDR3 DNA sequence: TGTGCTCTTGGGGTCCATCCATCCTCCTACTTGGGGATTACTGATAAACTCATCTTT.